Listed below are T cell receptor beta chains from one sample, sequenced in a study of control samples from healthy donors and cancer patients. Repertoires were generated with immunoSEQ multiplex PCR, while TCRdb's copy carries only in-frame clones and drops some. The repertoire has some 170,000 clones, less than 95% of them found once; the top ten carry 14%. What was sequenced was PBMCs. All receptors derive from a man between 60 and 75 years old with colorectal cancer. Each CDR3 is given with its conserved first and last residue. The D gene is left open where the match is weak. Clone size appears in some rows only: once, few, many, or a class for an expanded clone.

d_gene | j_gene | v_gene | abundance | CDR3nt | CDR3aa
- | TRBJ1-1 | TRBV7-2 | - | TGTGCCAGCAGCTTGTCATGGAACACTGAAGCTTTCTTT | CASSLSWNTEAFF
- | TRBJ1-2 | TRBV12-3/TRBV12-4 | - | TGTGCCAGCAATGGTGGCTATGGCTACACCTTC | CASNGGYGYTF
- | TRBJ2-7 | TRBV19 | few | TGTGCCAGTAGTACGACTAGCTACGAGCAGTACTTC | CASSTTSYEQYF
- | TRBJ1-3 | TRBV3-1/TRBV3-2 | - | TGTGCCAGCAGCCAAGCGGCGGACCCTTATTTT | CASSQAADPYF
TRBD2 | TRBJ2-1 | TRBV6-5 | - | TGTGCCAGCAATCGGGGGGGCGAGCAGTTCTTC | CASNRGGEQFF
- | TRBJ1-6 | TRBV30 | - | TGTGCCTGGAGTTCCGGAGGGGACTCACCCCTCCACTTT | CAWSSGGDSPLHF
- | TRBJ1-1 | TRBV5-1 | - | TGCGCCAGCAGCTCGGGGGCCCGCGGAAACACTGAAGCTTTCTTT | CASSSGARGNTEAFF
TRBD1 | TRBJ1-1 | TRBV12-3/TRBV12-4 | - | TGTGCCAGCAGTGCCGACAGGGGCACTGAAGCTTTCTTT | CASSADRGTEAFF
TRBD2 | TRBJ2-3 | TRBV5-5 | once | TGTGCCAGCAGCAGGACTGGACTAGCGGGGATATTAGATACGCAGTATTTT | CASSRTGLAGILDTQYF
- | TRBJ2-3 | TRBV4-1 | once | TGCGCCAGCAGTTTCCGGGGGGCGGGGACAGATACGCAGTATTTT | CASSFRGAGTDTQYF
TRBD1 | TRBJ1-1 | TRBV3-1/TRBV3-2 | - | TGTGCCAGCCGACAGGGTAACACTGAAGCTTTCTTT | CASRQGNTEAFF
- | TRBJ1-4 | TRBV9 | - | TGTGCCAGCAGCGCCCAGGGAACTAATGAAAAACTGTTTTTT | CASSAQGTNEKLFF
TRBD1 | TRBJ1-1 | TRBV12-3/TRBV12-4 | - | TGTGCCAGCAGCAACAGGGGCCCTGAAGCTTTCTTT | CASSNRGPEAFF
- | TRBJ1-1 | TRBV6-2/TRBV6-3 | - | TGTGCCAGCAGTCCGGGACTTGGTGGGATGAACACTGAAGCTTTCTTT | CASSPGLGGMNTEAFF
- | TRBJ1-1 | TRBV19 | - | TGTGCCAGTCGACAGGCGACTAACACTGAAGCTTTCTTT | CASRQATNTEAFF
- | TRBJ1-5 | TRBV19 | once | TGTGCCAGTAGTATCCAGGGTTGGGATCAGCCCCAGCATTTT | CASSIQGWDQPQHF
TRBD2 | TRBJ2-3 | TRBV3-1/TRBV3-2 | - | TGTGCCAGCAGCCAAGATTATGGACTAGCAGATACGCAGTATTTT | CASSQDYGLADTQYF
- | TRBJ1-1 | TRBV29-1 | - | TGCAGCGACCTGCGCTATCGAGGGCCGAACACTGAAGCTTTCTTT | CSDLRYRGPNTEAFF
- | TRBJ1-2 | TRBV29-1 | - | TGCAGCGCCGGGGGCGGGTATGGCTACACCTTC | CSAGGGYGYTF
- | TRBJ2-7 | TRBV6-6 | - | TGTGCCAGCAGCCCCGGACAAGGGCATTCGGAGCAGTACTTC | CASSPGQGHSEQYF
- | TRBJ2-2 | TRBV28 | - | TGTGCCAGCAGCAGCAGGGTTTTAAGCACCGGGGAGCTGTTTTTT | CASSSRVLSTGELFF
TRBD1 | TRBJ2-7 | TRBV25-1 | - | TGTGCCAGCAGGGGTGACAGGGCCGAGCAGTACTTC | CASRGDRAEQYF
- | TRBJ1-2 | TRBV10-3 | - | TGTGCCATCAGTGAGGGTTCATCGGGGGCGTATGGCTACACCTTC | CAISEGSSGAYGYTF
TRBD1 | TRBJ2-4 | TRBV27 | - | TGTGCCAGCAGTTCGGGACAGAAAAACATTCAGTACTTC | CASSSGQKNIQYF
- | TRBJ1-3 | TRBV3-1/TRBV3-2 | - | TGTGCCAGCAGCCAAGATTGGGGGCCTGGAAACACCATATATTTT | CASSQDWGPGNTIYF
- | TRBJ1-3 | TRBV7-2 | - | TGTGCGGGGAGGGACTCTGGAAACACCATATATTTT | CAGRDSGNTIYF
TRBD2 | TRBJ2-7 | TRBV15 | - | TGTGCCACCAACCCGACTAGCGACTCCTACGAGCAGTACTTC | CATNPTSDSYEQYF
TRBD1 | TRBJ1-5 | TRBV29-1 | - | TGCAGCGTTGGAGGGGGCAGCAATCAGCCCCAGCATTTT | CSVGGGSNQPQHF
- | TRBJ2-3 | TRBV19 | - | TGTGCCAGTAGTATAGGTGCGACAGGGCAGTATTTT | CASSIGATGQYF
TRBD2 | TRBJ2-1 | TRBV5-5 | - | TGTGCCAGCAGTTCCGGGACTAGCGGGGGGGCGTACAATGAGCAGTTCTTC | CASSSGTSGGAYNEQFF
TRBD2 | TRBJ2-3 | TRBV29-1 | once | TGCAGCGTTGATATGCGGGGGACTAGCACAGATACGCAGTATTTT | CSVDMRGTSTDTQYF
- | TRBJ2-1 | TRBV30 | once | TGTGCCTGGAGTGTACTTCGGGGTGAGCAGTTCTTC | CAWSVLRGEQFF
TRBD2 | TRBJ2-1 | TRBV18 | - | TGTGCCAGCTCACCTCCTGGGACTACCCGAGTGGGGAATGAGCAGTTCTTC | CASSPPGTTRVGNEQFF
TRBD1 | TRBJ1-1 | TRBV6-4 | - | TGTGCCAGCCTATCCTCGGGACAGGGAATTGGCATGAACACTGAAGCTTTCTTT | CASLSSGQGIGMNTEAFF
- | TRBJ1-1 | TRBV5-5 | - | TGTGCCAGCAGCTTGGCCTGGGCAGGGCTGAACACTGAAGCTTTCTTT | CASSLAWAGLNTEAFF
- | TRBJ2-2 | TRBV4-1 | - | TGCGCCAGCAGCCAAGATCGGGGGACCACCGGGGAGCTGTTTTTT | CASSQDRGTTGELFF
- | TRBJ2-2 | TRBV11-2 | - | TGTGCCAGCAGCTTAGATTTGCCTACGGGGACCGGGGAGCTGTTTTTT | CASSLDLPTGTGELFF
- | TRBJ2-3 | TRBV3-1/TRBV3-2 | - | TGTGCCAGCAGCCAAAGTCTGTCAGGGGAGCATTTT | CASSQSLSGEHF
TRBD1 | TRBJ1-2 | TRBV7-2 | - | TGTGCCAGCAGCAGGCAAGGACAGGATCTAGGCTACACCTTC | CASSRQGQDLGYTF
TRBD2 | TRBJ2-3 | TRBV11-2 | - | TGTGCCAGCAGCCCTCGGCGGGGGGGCACAGATACGCAGTATTTT | CASSPRRGGTDTQYF
- | TRBJ1-6 | TRBV9 | - | TGTGCCAGCAGTACAGGGATCGGATCCTATAATTCACCCCTCCACTTT | CASSTGIGSYNSPLHF
- | TRBJ1-1 | TRBV27 | - | TGTGCCAGCAGACCCCTGAGGGGGGCGGACACTGAAGCTTTCTTT | CASRPLRGADTEAFF
- | TRBJ2-7 | TRBV7-8 | - | TGTGCCAGCGGCAGGGCAATTTCTAAATTACGGAACGAGCAGTACTTC | CASGRAISKLRNEQYF
- | TRBJ1-3 | TRBV7-9 | once | TGTGCCCTTAGACTAGGGGCCTCTGGAAACACCATATATTTT | CALRLGASGNTIYF
TRBD1 | TRBJ1-2 | TRBV2 | - | TGTGCCAGCAGTGTCGAGGGGGCCCTCCTCTATGGCTACACCTTC | CASSVEGALLYGYTF
- | TRBJ1-1 | TRBV6-5 | - | TGTGCCAGCAGGCCCCCCACGTCCCCTGAAGCTTTCTTT | CASRPPTSPEAFF
- | TRBJ1-2 | TRBV5-6 | once | TGTGCCAGCAGCTGGGCTAAGGGGATCTATGGCTACACCTTC | CASSWAKGIYGYTF
- | TRBJ1-1 | TRBV15 | - | TGTGCCACCAAAGATAACACTGAAGCTTTCTTT | CATKDNTEAFF
- | TRBJ1-2 | TRBV7-9 | once | TGTGCCAGCAGCTTAGGACAGAACTATGGCTACACCTTC | CASSLGQNYGYTF
TRBD1 | TRBJ2-2 | TRBV9 | - | TGTGCCAGCAGCGACAACCCAGGGGGAAGACGAAACACCGGGGAGCTGTTTTTT | CASSDNPGGRRNTGELFF
- | TRBJ1-3 | TRBV5-1 | - | TGCGCCAGCAGCGAACAGGGTGAGGGAAACACCATATATTTT | CASSEQGEGNTIYF
- | TRBJ1-2 | TRBV13 | - | TGTGCCAGCAGCCCATATGGGGCGAGTTTCAACTATGGCTACACCTTC | CASSPYGASFNYGYTF
TRBD1 | TRBJ2-7 | TRBV30 | - | TGTGCCTGGAGTGTGGGACAGGGGTACGAGCAGTACTTC | CAWSVGQGYEQYF
- | TRBJ2-5 | TRBV4-2 | - | TGTGCCAGCAGCCAAGCGGGGGTCCAAGAGACCCAGTACTTC | CASSQAGVQETQYF
- | TRBJ1-1 | TRBV18 | once | TGTGCCAGCTTCTCCGGGGAACAAGGCGTGGCTTTCTTT | CASFSGEQGVAFF
- | TRBJ2-7 | TRBV18 | - | TGTGCCAGCTCACCACCGGGTCTGACCTACGAGCAGTACTTC | CASSPPGLTYEQYF
- | TRBJ1-2 | TRBV19 | - | TGTGCCAGTAGTTTAATAGCCGACTACAACTATGGCTACACCTTC | CASSLIADYNYGYTF
- | TRBJ2-3 | TRBV24-1 | - | TGTGCCACCAGTGATCTGGAGAGGGATACGCAGTATTTT | CATSDLERDTQYF
- | TRBJ1-1 | TRBV27 | - | TGTGCCAGCACCCACGGCGAGCTGACTGAAGCTTTCTTT | CASTHGELTEAFF